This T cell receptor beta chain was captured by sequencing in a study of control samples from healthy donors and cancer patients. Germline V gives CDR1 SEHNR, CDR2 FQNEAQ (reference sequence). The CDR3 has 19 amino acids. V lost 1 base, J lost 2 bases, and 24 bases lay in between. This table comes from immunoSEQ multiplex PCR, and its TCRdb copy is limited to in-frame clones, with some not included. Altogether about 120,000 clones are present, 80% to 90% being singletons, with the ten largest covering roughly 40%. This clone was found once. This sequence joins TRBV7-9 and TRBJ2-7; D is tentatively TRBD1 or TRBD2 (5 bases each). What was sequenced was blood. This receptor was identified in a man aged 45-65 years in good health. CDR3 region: CASSLEYIFEGPLAYEQYF. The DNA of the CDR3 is TGTGCCAGCAGCTTAGAGTATATCTTTGAGGGACCCTTAGCCTACGAGCAGTACTTC.